The 17 T cell receptor beta chains presented below share a single source sample, sequenced in a study of OX40 agonist ivuxolimab in advanced cancers. Some clones are missing from TCRdb's copy, which holds only in-frame ones; the method was immunoSEQ multiplex PCR. The repertoire holds 52,000 or so clones, with more than 70% as singletons. Sequencing was performed on CD4+ or CD8+ T cells sorted from blood, taken in a trial of the OX40 agonist ivuxolimab. The receptor set was obtained from an adult with an advanced solid tumor such as melanoma, head and neck, liver or kidney cancer.

The V gene is TRBV6-1, the J gene TRBJ1-5; 10 bases match TRBD1. Germline loops: CDR1 MNHNS, CDR2 SASEGT. Trimming removed 2 bases from V and 0 bases from J; junction bases left unmatched: 7. There are 18 residues in the CDR3. The CDR3 DNA sequence: TGTGCCAGCAGTGAAAGGGGACAGGGGCTCTATAGCAATCAGCCCCAGCATTTT. It yields the protein CASSERGQGLYSNQPQHF.

The gene calls are TRBV6-1 and TRBJ1-6; D call uncertain. The CDR3 spans 14 residues. Trimming shortened V by 6 bases and J by 3 bases, and 9 bases separated the two germline ends. Germline V gives CDR1 MNHNS, CDR2 SASEGT. This CDR3 reads CASRQDLYNSPLHF. As DNA, the CDR3 is TGTGCCAGCAGGCAGGACCTCTATAATTCACCCCTCCACTTT.

This sequence joins TRBV28 and TRBJ1-2; perhaps TRBD1 as D (5 bases). The length of the CDR3 is 11 residues. Germline CDR1 MDHEN, CDR2 SYDVKM. The ends were cut back, 10 bases at V and 2 bases at J, with 8 bases in the middle. The CDR3 here is CATEGNYGYTF. Written as DNA, the CDR3 is TGTGCCACCGAGGGGAACTATGGCTACACCTTC.

This rearrangement joins TRBV2 to TRBJ2-1; the D is unclear. The CDR3 has 12 residues. CDR1 SNHLY and CDR2 FYNNEI come from the germline V gene. Trimming stripped 10 bases from V and 5 bases from J, with 12 bases between. CDR3 DNA sequence: TGTGCCACAAAAGCAGAGAACAATGAGCAGTTCTTC. Residues: CATKAENNEQFF.

V is TRBV7-3 and J is TRBJ2-3; 13 bases agree with TRBD2. Trimming removed 3 bases from V and 0 bases from J; junction bases left unmatched: 3. Looked up from germline, CDR1 is SGHTA and CDR2 is FQGTGA. This CDR3 contains 17 residues. CDR3 DNA: TGTGCCAGCAGCTTCCGACTAGCGGGGGGTAGCACAGATACGCAGTATTTT. It encodes CASSFRLAGGSTDTQYF.

The chain uses TRBV2 and TRBJ1-5, with D tentatively TRBD1 (5 bases). The ends were cut back, 6 bases at V and 4 bases at J, with 13 bases in the middle. Germline-derived CDR1 and CDR2 are SNHLY and FYNNEI. The CDR3 runs 14 residues. The CDR3, as DNA: TGTGCCAGCAGCGTCACCCAGGGAAATCAGCCCCAGCATTTT. It yields the protein CASSVTQGNQPQHF.

The chain uses TRBV19 and TRBJ2-3; tentatively, D is TRBD2 (6 bases). Trimming stripped 6 bases from V and 1 base from J, with 17 bases between. Germline V CDR1 and CDR2: LNHDA, SQIVND (reference sequence). The CDR3 length is 16 residues. The CDR3 sequence is CASSQQLARGTDTQYF. The CDR3 nucleotides read TGTGCCAGTAGCCAACAACTAGCTAGAGGCACAGATACGCAGTATTTT.

The J gene is TRBJ2-5, the V gene TRBV19, with D perhaps given as TRBD1 or TRBD2 (5 bases each). The germline V gene has CDR1 LNHDA and CDR2 SQIVND (reference sequence). This CDR3 region has 13 residues. The ends were cut back, 5 bases at V and 3 bases at J, with 10 bases in the middle. CDR3: CASSWGIEETQYF. DNA for the CDR3: TGTGCCAGTAGTTGGGGGATAGAAGAGACCCAGTACTTC.

The V gene is TRBV6-1, the J gene TRBJ2-2; D is undetermined. The germline V and J ends were trimmed by 5 bases and 6 bases, with 13 bases remaining between them. The CDR3 length is 14 residues. The germline gives CDR1 MNHNS, CDR2 SASEGT. CDR3 sequence (DNA): TGTGCCAGCAGTTTAACATCCGTCCCCGGGGAGCTGTTTTTT. Translating it yields CASSLTSVPGELFF.

The rearrangement links TRBV28 to TRBJ1-3, with D maybe TRBD1 (5 bases). The V gene lost 1 base and the J gene lost 0 bases, with 10 bases spanning the gap. This CDR3 is built from 16 residues. Germline V gives CDR1 MDHEN, CDR2 SYDVKM. The CDR3 region has the DNA TGTGCCAGCAGTTTATTAGACAGCTACTCTGGAAACACCATATATTTT. Translating it yields CASSLLDSYSGNTIYF.

The chain employs TRBV18 and TRBJ2-5; D not certain. V shed 0 bases and J shed 2 bases, with 7 bases lying between them. Germline values: CDR1 KGHSH, CDR2 LQKENI. The CDR3 runs to 14 residues. Here the CDR3 reads CASSPPSLQETQYF. Written as DNA, the CDR3 is TGTGCCAGCTCACCACCTTCATTACAAGAGACCCAGTACTTC.

The V gene is TRBV6-1, the J gene TRBJ1-6; possibly TRBD1 for D (6 bases). V was cut by 7 bases and J by 8 bases, with 18 bases left in between. The CDR3 is 15 residues long. CDR1 MNHNS and CDR2 SASEGT come from the germline V gene. CDR3 bases: TGTGCCAGCACCCAAGGGTCAGGGGCAGATTCACCCCTCCACTTT. It translates to CASTQGSGADSPLHF.

In its sample, this clone was seen once. The chain carries TRBV5-4 and TRBJ2-5; D gene uncertain. Germline values: CDR1 SGHNT, CDR2 YYREEE (reference sequence). V lost 0 bases to trimming and J lost 1 base, with 10 bases between them. This CDR3 contains 15 residues. CDR3 residues: CASSLDSLLQETQYF. Written as DNA, the CDR3 is TGTGCCAGCAGCTTGGACAGTCTCCTCCAAGAGACCCAGTACTTC.

For this clone: At one of its ends the junction is not consistent with the germline gene, which may arise from a read error. This rearrangement joins TRBV7-7 to TRBJ2-3; the D call may be TRBD1 or TRBD2 (5 bases each). This CDR3 has 13 amino acids. Germline loops: CDR1 SSHAT, CDR2 FNYEAQ (reference sequence). CDR3 amino acids: CASSFDRDDRVYF. The CDR3 DNA reads as TGTGCTAGCAGCTTCGACCGGGACGATCGTGTGTATTTT. The full variable domain, in which reference TRBV7-7 and TRBJ2-3 provide the parts outside the CDR3, is GAGVSQSPRYKVTKRGQDVTLRCDPISSHATLYWYQQALGQGPEFLTYFNYEAQPDKSGLPSDRFSAERPEGSISTLTIQRTEQRDSAMYRCASSFDRDDRVYFGPGTRLTVL.

The chain links TRBV28 to TRBJ2-3; 8 nucleotides align to TRBD2. Germline CDR1 MDHEN, CDR2 SYDVKM. The CDR3 has 17 residues. After removal of 6 bases from V and 0 bases from J, the junction contained 11 bases not matched to a gene. The CDR3 DNA sequence: TGTGCCAGCAGCTCATCGGGGGGGGGATCTAGCACAGATACGCAGTATTTT. Its protein is CASSSSGGGSSTDTQYF. Full variable domain (remainder filled in from reference TRBV28 and TRBJ2-3): DVKVTQSSRYLVKRTGEKVFLECVQDMDHENMFWYRQDPGLGLRLIYFSYDVKMKEKGDIPEGYSVSREKKERFSLILESASTNQTSMYLCASSSSGGGSSTDTQYFGPGTRLTVL.

The J gene is TRBJ2-7, the V gene TRBV29-1; a weak D match, TRBD2 (5 bases). Trimming shortened V by 6 bases and J by 2 bases, and 14 bases separated the two germline ends. The germline CDR1 and CDR2 sequences are SQVTM and ANQGSEA. This CDR3 has 13 residues. DNA for the CDR3: TGCAGCGTAGATAAACTAGAGACCTACGAGCAGTACTTC. This translates into CSVDKLETYEQYF.

V and J are TRBV6-1 and TRBJ1-1; 8 nucleotides match TRBD1. The CDR3 consists of 13 residues. CDR1 and CDR2 (germline): MNHNS, SASEGT. With 6 bases clipped from V and 4 bases from J, the junction kept 4 bases outside the gene matches. The CDR3 sequence: CASRQGGTTEAFF. The CDR3 DNA reads TGTGCCAGCAGACAGGGGGGGACCACTGAAGCTTTCTTT.